The sequence of this T cell receptor (beta chain) was determined in a study of T cell responses to AZD1222 COVID-19 vaccine (dated by TCRdb to the early 2020s). Regarding the research as a whole: TCR sequencing was performed for 230 to 250 trial participants, of whom 200 to 220 were given two doses of AZD1222 and some 26 were given two doses of MenACWY control vaccine. Trial participants were enrolled by age into subgroups of 18-55, 56-69 and 70-plus years, and about 150, 27 and 61 TCR-sequenced participants, respectively, were included in these subgroups.

The time point label here, explained by the study, means: about 28 days (+/-7) after the second vaccine dose. Because spike-specific TCR depth and breadth did not differ between the two schedules, AZD1222 recipients who got a second dose at roughly 4 weeks were pooled with those who got a second dose at roughly 12 weeks. Samples from vaccinated people were obtained from the UK trials COV001 and COV002, which included a single-blind randomized controlled phase 2/3 trial of AZD1222 (ChAdOx1 nCoV-19) in healthy adults. For TCRbeta chain sequencing, PBMC samples from trial participants were taken at day 0 and at day 28 after the second dose. Results the study describes overall, beyond this receptor: In the small 56-69-year group, the increase in depth fell short of significance, most likely because of low power. Reportedly, almost half of the unique spike-specific TCRs recognized epitopes lying outside the regions that are mutated in the B.1.351 and B.1.1.7 variants. The whole spike protein was spanned by vaccine-associated CD4 TCRs, and dominant responses were seen in regions 160-218 and 743-854. A significant rise in spike-specific TCR breadth and depth was observed after two AZD1222 doses relative to day 0 and relative to MenACWY recipients. Conclusions about previously exposed vaccinees were limited because only six AZD1222 recipients were SARS-CoV-2 seropositive at baseline. Participants were mostly white British, with more females than males. The authors suggested clonal diversity may have been underestimated. Because no day 14 peak-response samples were available, repertoires were characterized only after the peak T cell response.

The CDR3 regions of human TCRbeta chains were analyzed by immunosequencing. Processing in the source paper ran as follows. TCRs in the repertoires were compared against a reference library of SARS-CoV-2-specific TCRs that had been generated with the MIRA antigen-specificity platform. Breadth was defined as the fraction of unique TCRs that were SARS-CoV-2-associated, and depth was defined as the fraction of total T cells that were SARS-CoV-2-associated. Using the MIRA data, every spike-specific TCR was mapped to the spike region that the TCR reacted to and assigned to either a CD4 or a CD8 class. Log10-transformed breadth and depth values were compared by one-way ANOVA with Sidak's multiple comparisons tests. Here the immuneACCESS table is served through TCRdb, limited to in-frame sequences with V and J called. Missing clones are a known gap in these copies; in checked studies unresolved V genes cover under half, and the rest lacks a known reason. V and J calls and clone size are as listed in that table; D and trimming were resolved from the DNA. A total of 150,000 to 200,000 clones appear in this sample, about 92% of them only once. The biggest ten clones account for roughly 6% of the sample.

For this clone: The antigen it binds to is not known. Base qualities are missing; no much larger clone stands one base away.

A distance of 15 bases separates the germline ends of V and J, which lose 2 bases and 8 bases respectively. From a lookup of the germline V gene (reference sequence), CDR1 and CDR2 are GTSNPN and SVGIG. Spanning cysteine to phenylalanine, the CDR3 consists of 13 amino acids. Only the CDR3 DNA stays, 39 bases, in frame from base 1. This receptor chain uses TRBV30 and TRBJ1-2; the D gene lacks a confident call. This sample comprised peripheral blood, obtained 28 days after the second AZD1222 dose. The TCR comes from an adult who received the AZD1222 COVID-19 vaccine. The nucleotides are TGTGCCTGGAGTTATCAATCAACTATGGGCTACACCTTC. It codes for CAWSYQSTMGYTF.